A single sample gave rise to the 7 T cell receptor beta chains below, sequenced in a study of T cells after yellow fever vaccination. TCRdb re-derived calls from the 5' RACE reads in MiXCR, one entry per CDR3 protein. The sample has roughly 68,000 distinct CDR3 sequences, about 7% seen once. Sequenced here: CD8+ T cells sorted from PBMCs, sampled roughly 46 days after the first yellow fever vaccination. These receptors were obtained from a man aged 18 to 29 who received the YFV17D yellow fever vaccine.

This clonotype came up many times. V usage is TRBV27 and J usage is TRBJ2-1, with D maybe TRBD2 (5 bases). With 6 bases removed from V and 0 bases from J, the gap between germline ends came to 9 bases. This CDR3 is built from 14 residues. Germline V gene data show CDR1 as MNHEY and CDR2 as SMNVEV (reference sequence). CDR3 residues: CASSPAGSYNEQFF. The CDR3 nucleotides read TGTGCCAGCAGCCCGGCGGGCTCCTACAATGAGCAGTTCTTC.

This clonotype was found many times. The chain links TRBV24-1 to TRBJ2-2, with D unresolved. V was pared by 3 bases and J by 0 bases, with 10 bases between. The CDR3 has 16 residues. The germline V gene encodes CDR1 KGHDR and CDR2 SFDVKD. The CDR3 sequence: CATSDMDGANTGELFF. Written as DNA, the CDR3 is TGTGCCACCAGTGATATGGACGGAGCGAACACCGGGGAGCTGTTTTTT.

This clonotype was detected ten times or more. CDR3 amino acids: CASSITGELFF. CDR3 sequence (DNA): TGTGCCAGCAGCATTACCGGGGAGCTGTTTTTT. This chain uses TRBV6-6 with TRBJ2-2; no firm D call. Germline CDR1 MNHNY, CDR2 SVGAGI (reference sequence). Trimming took off 6 bases at V and 5 bases at J, with 4 bases between the two ends. This CDR3 has 11 amino acids.

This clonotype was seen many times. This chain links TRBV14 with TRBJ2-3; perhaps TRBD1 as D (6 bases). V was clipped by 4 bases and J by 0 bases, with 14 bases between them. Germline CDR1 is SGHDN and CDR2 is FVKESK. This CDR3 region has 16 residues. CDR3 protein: CASSPTDRTSTDTQYF. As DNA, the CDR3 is TGTGCCAGCAGCCCCACCGACAGGACTAGCACAGATACGCAGTATTTT.

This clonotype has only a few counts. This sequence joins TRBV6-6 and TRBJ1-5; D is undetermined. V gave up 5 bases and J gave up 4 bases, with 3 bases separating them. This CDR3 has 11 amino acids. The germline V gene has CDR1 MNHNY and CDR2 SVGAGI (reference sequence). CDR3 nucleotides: TGTGCCAGCAGTCTGAATCAGCCCCAGCATTTT. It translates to CASSLNQPQHF.

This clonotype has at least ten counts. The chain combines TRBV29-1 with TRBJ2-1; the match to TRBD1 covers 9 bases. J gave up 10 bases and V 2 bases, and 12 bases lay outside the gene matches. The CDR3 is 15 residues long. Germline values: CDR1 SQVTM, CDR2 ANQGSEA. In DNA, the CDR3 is TGCAGCGTTGAAAACAGGGGGCGAAATAGGCACGAGCAGTTCTTC. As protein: CSVENRGRNRHEQFF.

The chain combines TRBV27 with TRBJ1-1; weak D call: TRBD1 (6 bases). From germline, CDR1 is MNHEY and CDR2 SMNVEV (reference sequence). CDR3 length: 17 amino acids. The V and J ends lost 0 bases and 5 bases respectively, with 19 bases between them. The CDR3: CASSLSSRGVGRTEAFF. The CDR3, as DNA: TGTGCCAGCAGTTTATCGAGTAGGGGGGTTGGTAGGACTGAAGCTTTCTTT.